The 27 T cell receptor beta chains in this list originate from one sample, sequenced in a study of OX40 agonist ivuxolimab in advanced cancers. Method: immunoSEQ multiplex PCR; TCRdb's copy keeps in-frame clones and lacks some. The data show fewer than 40,000 clones, approximately 81% seen once. Sequenced material: CD4+ or CD8+ T cells sorted from blood, taken in a trial of the OX40 agonist ivuxolimab. These TCRs come from an adult with an advanced solid tumor such as melanoma, head and neck, liver or kidney cancer.

This clone was counted between two and nine times. This sequence joins TRBV7-2 and TRBJ1-2; 7 bases line up with TRBD1. CDR1 and CDR2 from the germline V gene are SGHTA and FQGNSA. V shed 6 bases and J 8 bases; nucleotides not matched to a gene: 6. The CDR3 spans 12 residues. For the CDR3, the DNA is TGTGCCAGCAGTATAACAGGGGAGGGCTACACCTTC. Translating gives CASSITGEGYTF.

CDR3 in DNA: TGTGCCAGCAGCCAAATTAATTCACCCCTCCACTTT. Translation: CASSQINSPLHF. The V call is TRBV14, the J call TRBJ1-6, with D unclear. Germline lookup yields CDR1 SGHDN and CDR2 FVKESK. CDR3 length: 12 amino acids. Trimming left V 2 bases short and J 6 bases short, with 2 bases between.

This chain connects TRBV5-4 to TRBJ1-2; tentatively, D is TRBD1 (5 bases). Between the trimmed V and J ends, which lost 5 bases and 4 bases, there was a span of 18 bases. The germline V gene encodes CDR1 SGHNT and CDR2 YYREEE (reference sequence). This CDR3 is 15 amino acids long. This CDR3 is CASSLTLGPSYGYTF. The CDR3 region has the DNA TGTGCCAGCAGTCTTACGTTGGGACCGAGCTATGGCTACACCTTC.

This clone came up a few times. V usage is TRBV7-9 and J usage is TRBJ2-2; 8 bases are shared with TRBD1. The CDR3 is 18 residues long. V was clipped by 3 bases and J by 6 bases; unmatched bases: 15. Germline V CDR1 and CDR2: SEHNR, FQNEAQ (reference sequence). CDR3 region: CASSFRDRMVDYSGELFF. As DNA, the CDR3 is TGTGCCAGCAGCTTCCGGGACAGGATGGTGGACTACTCCGGGGAGCTGTTTTTT.

The count of this clone is one. This chain uses TRBV11-2 with TRBJ1-5; TRBD1 matches at 10 bases. In germline, CDR1 is SGHAT, CDR2 FQNNGV. V was pared by 5 bases and J by 5 bases, with 3 bases of the junction left unmatched. The CDR3 has 14 residues. The CDR3, as DNA: TGTGCCAGCAGCCCCGGGACAGGGGATCAGCCCCAGCATTTT. Its protein product is CASSPGTGDQPQHF.

The chain couples TRBV7-2 to TRBJ2-3, with D unclear. V dropped 3 bases and J dropped 2 bases, with 12 bases sitting between them. The CDR3 length is 15 residues. Per the germline V gene, CDR1 is SGHTA and CDR2 is FQGNSA. The CDR3 here is CASSFISRNTDTQYF. DNA for the CDR3: TGTGCCAGCAGCTTTATCTCTAGAAACACAGATACGCAGTATTTT.

The chain uses TRBV7-2 and TRBJ1-2; D is unresolved. The germline V gene has CDR1 SGHTA and CDR2 FQGNSA. With 5 bases removed from V and 8 bases from J, the gap between germline ends came to 15 bases. The CDR3 covers 13 residues. This CDR3 reads CASSSRASRGYTF. The CDR3 region has the DNA TGTGCCAGCAGCAGCCGGGCCTCTCGGGGCTACACCTTC.

The chain combines TRBV12-5 with TRBJ2-3; 15 bases line up with TRBD2. The CDR3 runs 16 residues. The germline CDR1 and CDR2 sequences are LGHNT and FRNRAP. V shed 6 bases, J shed 6 bases, and the junction held 7 bases outside the gene matches. CDR3 protein: CASGLGLAGGPDTQYF. CDR3 in DNA: TGTGCTAGTGGCTTAGGACTAGCGGGGGGGCCCGATACGCAGTATTTT.

A single count supports this clone. The chain uses TRBV19 and TRBJ2-3, with D tentatively TRBD1 (6 bases). Trimming cost V 3 bases and J 1 base, with 11 bases left between them. There are 15 residues in the CDR3. Germline loops: CDR1 LNHDA, CDR2 SQIVND (reference sequence). DNA for the CDR3: TGTGCCAGTAGTATTTCGAGACAGGGCACAGATACGCAGTATTTT. Translation: CASSISRQGTDTQYF.

J is TRBJ2-5 and V is TRBV19; D remains ambiguous. The CDR3 is made up of 14 amino acids. Trimming shortened V by 5 bases and J by 2 bases, and 12 bases separated the two germline ends. The V gene's germline CDR1 is LNHDA and CDR2 SQIVND (reference sequence). CDR3 in amino acids: CASSSPGRQETQYF. CDR3 coding DNA: TGTGCCAGTAGTTCCCCTGGGCGTCAAGAGACCCAGTACTTC.

Turning to this clone: The sample has other DNA sequences that encode this CDR3 too. The V call is TRBV5-1, the J call TRBJ2-3, with TRBD2 identical over 8 bases. Germline-derived CDR1 and CDR2 are SGHRS and YFSETQ. The CDR3 has 15 residues. The trim removed 4 bases at V and 4 bases at J, leaving 8 bases unmatched. CDR3 sequence: CASSPGTGGADTQYF. CDR3 in DNA: TGCGCCAGCAGCCCCGGGACCGGGGGGGCAGATACGCAGTATTTT.

This clone was detected only once. This chain links TRBV4-3 with TRBJ2-1; D call uncertain. Trimming stripped 0 bases from V and 4 bases from J, with 7 bases between. The CDR3 spans 14 residues. The germline V gene has CDR1 LGHNA and CDR2 YSLEER. The CDR3 spells CASSQDGAYNEQFF. For the CDR3, the DNA is TGCGCCAGCAGCCAAGATGGAGCGTACAATGAGCAGTTCTTC.

The J gene is TRBJ2-1, the V gene TRBV7-2, with D hard to call. With 0 bases removed from V and 9 bases from J, the gap between germline ends came to 6 bases. Germline V gene lookup returns CDR1 SGHTA and CDR2 FQGNSA. CDR3 size: 12 residues. As DNA, the CDR3 is TGTGCCAGCAGCTTAGCGGAAGGTGAGCAGTTCTTC. Its protein is CASSLAEGEQFF.

The chain is built from TRBV18 and TRBJ2-1; 15 positions match TRBD2. Germline trimming cut 4 bases from V and 7 bases from J; bases unmatched to any gene: 5. CDR3 length: 16 amino acids. In germline, CDR1 is KGHSH, CDR2 LQKENI. The CDR3 spells CASSRGLAGGENEQFF. CDR3 sequence (DNA): TGTGCCAGCTCACGGGGACTAGCGGGGGGCGAGAATGAGCAGTTCTTC.

This chain connects TRBV5-6 to TRBJ1-1, with D possibly being TRBD1 (5 bases). Germline assignment: CDR1 SGHDT and CDR2 YYEEEE. This CDR3 comprises 16 residues. The V end lost 1 base, the J end lost 0 bases, and 13 bases lay between the germline ends. CDR3 sequence (DNA): TGTGCCAGCAGCTTGATGGGGGGTAACATGAACACTGAAGCTTTCTTT. Encoded protein: CASSLMGGNMNTEAFF. Using reference TRBV5-6 and TRBJ1-1 for the parts outside the CDR3, the full variable domain is DAGVTQSPTHLIKTRGQQVTLRCSPKSGHDTVSWYQQALGQGPQFIFQYYEEEERQRGNFPDRFSGHQFPNYSSELNVNALLLGDSALYLCASSLMGGNMNTEAFFGQGTRLTVV.

This clone was seen more than once but under ten times. The V and J genes are TRBV5-1 and TRBJ1-1, with 8 bases fitting TRBD1. The CDR3 sequence is 13 residues long. V lost 4 bases to trimming and J lost 7 bases; unmatched junction nucleotides: 6. CDR1 is SGHRS and CDR2 is YFSETQ in the germline V gene. The CDR3 loop reads CASSTGTGLEAFF. The CDR3 region has the DNA TGCGCCAGCAGCACCGGGACAGGACTTGAAGCTTTCTTT.

The sample holds a few counts of this clone. The genes are TRBV27 and TRBJ2-1; 8 bases align to TRBD2. Germline trimming cut 8 bases from V and 5 bases from J; bases unmatched to any gene: 11. The CDR3 runs to 15 residues. CDR1 MNHEY and CDR2 SMNVEV come from the germline V gene (reference sequence). The CDR3 spells CASHRGLAGNNEQFF. Written as DNA, the CDR3 is TGTGCCAGCCACCGTGGGCTAGCGGGTAACAATGAGCAGTTCTTC.

The chain employs TRBV18 and TRBJ1-1; tentatively, D is TRBD1 (5 bases). Trimming stripped 3 bases from V and 6 bases from J, with 17 bases between. This CDR3 is 15 amino acids long. The germline gives CDR1 KGHSH, CDR2 LQKENI. For the CDR3, the DNA is TGTGCCAGCTCACCCATTCTTACTGGGGACTCTGAAGCTTTCTTT. This sequence encodes CASSPILTGDSEAFF. The full variable domain, rest sourced from reference TRBV18 and TRBJ1-1, is NAGVMQNPRHLVRRRGQEARLRCSPMKGHSHVYWYRQLPEEGLKFMVYLQKENIIDESGMPKERFSAEFPKEGPSILRIQQVVRGDSAAYFCASSPILTGDSEAFFGQGTRLTVV.

J is TRBJ2-1 and V is TRBV9; D remains unclear. Germline values: CDR1 SGDLS, CDR2 YYNGEE. The CDR3 totals 16 residues. V was shortened by 0 bases and J by 0 bases, with 10 bases between the two germline ends. CDR3 nucleotide sequence: TGTGCCAGCAGCGTAGATGGCAGAAACTCCTACAATGAGCAGTTCTTC. It yields the protein CASSVDGRNSYNEQFF.

This chain uses TRBV11-2 with TRBJ2-4, with 7 positions matching TRBD1. The CDR3 has 15 residues. Trimming took 4 bases from V and 6 from J; bases not matched to a gene: 9. The germline gives CDR1 SGHAT, CDR2 FQNNGV. The CDR3 loop reads CASSYSGTEGNIQYF. In DNA, the CDR3 is TGTGCCAGCAGCTATTCCGGGACAGAAGGAAACATTCAGTACTTC. The variable domain in full, with the rest retrieved from reference TRBV11-2 and TRBJ2-4, is EAGVAQSPRYKIIEKRQSVAFWCNPISGHATLYWYQQILGQGPKLLIQFQNNGVVDDSQLPKDRFSAERLKGVDSTLKIQPAKLEDSAVYLCASSYSGTEGNIQYFGAGTRLSVL.

The chain employs TRBV6-1 and TRBJ1-4; the match to TRBD1 covers 10 bases. The CDR3 runs to 21 residues. Germline CDR1 MNHNS, CDR2 SASEGT. J gave up 3 bases and V 2 bases, and 18 bases lay outside the gene matches. CDR3 in amino acids: CASSEFYARTGGIGANEKLFF. CDR3 nucleotide sequence: TGTGCCAGCAGTGAATTTTATGCCCGGACAGGGGGGATAGGAGCTAATGAAAAACTGTTTTTT.

The gene calls are TRBV7-9 and TRBJ1-5; the D gene is possibly TRBD1 (6 bases). Germline values: CDR1 SEHNR, CDR2 FQNEAQ (reference sequence). The CDR3 is made up of 14 amino acids. Trimming shortened V by 5 bases and J by 7 bases, and 15 bases separated the two germline ends. The CDR3 protein is CASSQTGGPQPQHF. In DNA, the CDR3 is TGTGCCAGCAGCCAGACCGGGGGGCCCCAGCCCCAGCATTTT.

The chain joins TRBV5-6 to TRBJ1-1; D uncertain. V lost 5 bases and J 1 base, leaving 9 bases between the germline ends. Germline V lookup: CDR1 SGHDT, CDR2 YYEEEE. This CDR3 is 13 amino acids long. CDR3 in amino acids: CASSYDSNTEAFF. CDR3 DNA: TGTGCCAGCAGTTACGACTCGAACACTGAAGCTTTCTTT.

The chain carries TRBV9 and TRBJ2-3; D is unresolved. From germline, CDR1 is SGDLS and CDR2 YYNGEE. Trimming stripped 4 bases from V and 6 bases from J, with 21 bases between. The CDR3 contains 16 residues. DNA of the CDR3: TGTGCCAGCAGCCTAACATCGGGCTTGCAGGTCGATACGCAGTATTTT. Its protein is CASSLTSGLQVDTQYF.

Only one count was recorded for this clone. V and J are TRBV7-9 and TRBJ1-4; no firm D call. Per germline, CDR1 SEHNR and CDR2 FQNEAQ (reference sequence). The CDR3 sequence is 15 residues long. V dropped 4 bases and J dropped 1 base, with 10 bases sitting between them. CDR3 bases: TGTGCCAGCAGCTCCTCGTGGGAAACTAATGAAAAACTGTTTTTT. Translation: CASSSSWETNEKLFF. The full variable domain, rest sourced from reference TRBV7-9 and TRBJ1-4, is DTGVSQNPRHKITKRGQNVTFRCDPISEHNRLYWYRQTLGQGPEFLTYFQNEAQLEKSRLLSDRFSAERPKGSFSTLEIQRTEQGDSAMYLCASSSSWETNEKLFFGSGTQLSVL.

The rearrangement joins TRBV5-8 to TRBJ2-7, with D perhaps matching TRBD1 (5 bases). Trimming stripped 3 bases from V and 3 bases from J, with 7 bases between. Per the germline V gene, CDR1 is SGHTS and CDR2 is YDEGEE. This CDR3 contains 12 residues. As DNA, the CDR3 is TGTGCCAGCAGCTCCACAGGCTACGAGCAGTACTTC. Translation gives CASSSTGYEQYF. Full variable domain (remainder filled in from reference TRBV5-8 and TRBJ2-7): EAGVTQSPTHLIKTRGQQATLRCSPISGHTSVYWYQQALGLGLQFLLWYDEGEERNRGNFPPRFSGRQFPNYSSELNVNALELEDSALYLCASSSTGYEQYFGPGTRLTVT.

The V gene is TRBV28, the J gene TRBJ1-1, with a weak D call TRBD1 (5 bases). Germline CDR1 is MDHEN and CDR2 is SYDVKM. Trimming removed 2 bases at V and 6 bases at J, with 10 bases between. The CDR3 is 13 residues long. DNA of the CDR3: TGTGCCAGCAGTTTAGGTGGGGACGCTGAAGCTTTCTTT. Translating gives CASSLGGDAEAFF.